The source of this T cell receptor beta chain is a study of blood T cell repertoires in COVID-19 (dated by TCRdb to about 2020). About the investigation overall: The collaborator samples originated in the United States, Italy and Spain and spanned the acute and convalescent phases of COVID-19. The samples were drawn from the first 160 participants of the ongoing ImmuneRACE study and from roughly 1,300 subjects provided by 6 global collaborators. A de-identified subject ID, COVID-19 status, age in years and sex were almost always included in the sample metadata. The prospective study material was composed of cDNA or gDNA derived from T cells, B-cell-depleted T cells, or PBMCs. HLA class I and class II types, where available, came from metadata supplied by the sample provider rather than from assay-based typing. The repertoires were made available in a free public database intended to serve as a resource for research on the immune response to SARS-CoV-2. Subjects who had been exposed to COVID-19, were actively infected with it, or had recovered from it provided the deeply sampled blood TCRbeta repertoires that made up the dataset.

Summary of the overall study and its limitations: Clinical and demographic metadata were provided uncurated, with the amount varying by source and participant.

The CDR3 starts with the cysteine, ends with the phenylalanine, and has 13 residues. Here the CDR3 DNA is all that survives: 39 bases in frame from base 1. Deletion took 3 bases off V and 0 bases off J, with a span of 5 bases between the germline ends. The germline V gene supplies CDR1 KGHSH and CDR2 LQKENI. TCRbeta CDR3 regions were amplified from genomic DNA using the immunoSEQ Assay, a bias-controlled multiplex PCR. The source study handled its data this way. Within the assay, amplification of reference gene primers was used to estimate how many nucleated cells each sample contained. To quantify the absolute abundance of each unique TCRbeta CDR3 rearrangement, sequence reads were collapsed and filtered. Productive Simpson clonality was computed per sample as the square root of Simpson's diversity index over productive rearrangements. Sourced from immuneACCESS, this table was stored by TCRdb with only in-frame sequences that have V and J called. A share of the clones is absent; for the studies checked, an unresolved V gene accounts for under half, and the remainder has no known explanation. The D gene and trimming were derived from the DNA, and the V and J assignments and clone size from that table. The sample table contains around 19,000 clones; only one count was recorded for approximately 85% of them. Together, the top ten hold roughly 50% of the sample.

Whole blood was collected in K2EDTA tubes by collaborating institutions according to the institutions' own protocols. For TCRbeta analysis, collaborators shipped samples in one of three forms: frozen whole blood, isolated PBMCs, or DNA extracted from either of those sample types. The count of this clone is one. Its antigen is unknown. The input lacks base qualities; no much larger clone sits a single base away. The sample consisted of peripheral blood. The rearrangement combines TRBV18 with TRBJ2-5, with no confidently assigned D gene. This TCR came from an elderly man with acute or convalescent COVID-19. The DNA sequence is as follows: TGTGCCAGCTCACCCAGCGACCAAGAGACCCAGTACTTC. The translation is CASSPSDQETQYF.